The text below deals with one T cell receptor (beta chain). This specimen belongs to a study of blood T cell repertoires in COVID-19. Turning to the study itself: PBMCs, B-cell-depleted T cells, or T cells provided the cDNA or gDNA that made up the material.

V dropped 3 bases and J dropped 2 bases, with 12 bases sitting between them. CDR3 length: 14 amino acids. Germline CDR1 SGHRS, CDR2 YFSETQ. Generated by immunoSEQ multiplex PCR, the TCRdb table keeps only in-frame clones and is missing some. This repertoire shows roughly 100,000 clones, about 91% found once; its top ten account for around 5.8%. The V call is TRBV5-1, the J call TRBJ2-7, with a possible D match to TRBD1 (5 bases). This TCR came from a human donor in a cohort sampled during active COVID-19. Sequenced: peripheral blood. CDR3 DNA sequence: TGCGCCAGCAGCTACGGACATAGTGCCTACGAGCAGTACTTC. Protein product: CASSYGHSAYEQYF.